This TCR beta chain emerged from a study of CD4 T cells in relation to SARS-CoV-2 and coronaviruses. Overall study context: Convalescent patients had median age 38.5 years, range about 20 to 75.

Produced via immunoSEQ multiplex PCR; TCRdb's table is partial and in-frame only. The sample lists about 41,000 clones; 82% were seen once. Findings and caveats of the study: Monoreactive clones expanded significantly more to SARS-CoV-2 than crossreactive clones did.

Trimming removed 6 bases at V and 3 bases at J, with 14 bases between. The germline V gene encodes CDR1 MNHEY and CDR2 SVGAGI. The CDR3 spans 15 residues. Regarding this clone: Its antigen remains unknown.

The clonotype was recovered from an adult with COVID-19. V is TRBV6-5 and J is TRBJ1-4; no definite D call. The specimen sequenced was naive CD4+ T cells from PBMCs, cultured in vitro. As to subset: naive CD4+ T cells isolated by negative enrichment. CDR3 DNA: TGTGCCAGCAGCCTGCGCCTGGGAGCTAATGAAAAACTGTTTTTT. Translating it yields CASSLRLGANEKLFF.